Below are 3 T cell receptor beta chains sequenced from a single sample in a study of cytomegalovirus exposure and HLA in healthy donors. Libraries were prepared by immunoSEQ multiplex PCR; TCRdb keeps only in-frame clonotypes and omits some of them. This sample has more than 95,000 clones, with roughly 83% found just once. The sequencing sample was made of PBMCs. These receptors came from a man younger than 30 in good health and CMV-seronegative.

The chain combines TRBV27 with TRBJ1-5; 9 bases agree with TRBD1. Germline V lookup: CDR1 MNHEY, CDR2 SMNVEV (reference sequence). The CDR3 runs to 13 residues. V lost 6 bases to trimming and J lost 5 bases; unmatched junction nucleotides: 2. The CDR3 here is CASSRTGDQPQHF. The DNA for the CDR3 is TGTGCCAGCAGCCGGACAGGGGATCAGCCCCAGCATTTT.

V gene TRBV5-4 combines with J gene TRBJ2-7; 9 nucleotides align to TRBD1. This CDR3 spans 16 amino acids. V shed 4 bases, J shed 3 bases, and the junction held 11 bases outside the gene matches. Germline V gives CDR1 SGHNT, CDR2 YYREEE (reference sequence). In nucleotides, the CDR3 is TGTGCCAGCAGCCGTTGGGGACAGGGAGTCTTCTACGAGCAGTACTTC. Encoded protein: CASSRWGQGVFYEQYF.

The CDR3 DNA sequence: TGTGCCAGCTGGTCACGCAGGGGATCCCCCCAAGAGACCCAGTACTTC. Amino acids: CASWSRRGSPQETQYF. This chain uses TRBV27 with TRBJ2-5; possible D gene TRBD1, 6 bases. Per germline, CDR1 MNHEY and CDR2 SMNVEV (reference sequence). CDR3 length: 16 amino acids. Trimming took off 8 bases at V and 1 base at J, with 20 bases between the two ends.